A selection of T cell receptor beta chains follows, all from one sample in a study of beta chain features in type 1 diabetes. The assay was immunoSEQ multiplex PCR, and TCRdb's table has in-frame clones only and misses some. The sample comprises about 220,000 clones, around 9.9% of which are singletons, and about 1.2% rests with the top ten. Material for sequencing was central memory CD4+ T cells from blood. Receptors originate from a man aged 18 to 29 in good health. CDR3s leave out the opening cysteine and the closing phenylalanine or tryptophan. Only part of the rows carry a size: once, few, many, or a class if the clone is expanded.

j_call cdr3_length clone_size v_call cdr3_aa
TRBJ2-5 13 . TRBV25-1 ASSVGRRFQETQY
TRBJ2-6 15 many TRBV7-9 ASSLVVLPSGANVLT
TRBJ1-1 12 few TRBV5-1 ASSASGAVTEAF
TRBJ2-7 14 few TRBV10-3 AISDFTRRGGDEQY
. 11 . TRBV30 ASSPGSDYEQY
TRBJ1-1 9 few TRBV6-5 ASIQNTEAF
TRBJ2-1 11 many TRBV5-6 ASSLGGDNEQF
TRBJ1-5 10 . TRBV2 ASSQSTSPQH
TRBJ1-3 14 . TRBV28 ASSLLDRSSGNTIY
TRBJ2-6 13 . TRBV2 ASSESNPGANVLT
TRBJ1-1 14 many TRBV5-4 ASSLTGQGTNTEAF
TRBJ2-3 14 . TRBV29-1 SVEDRARGFADTQY
TRBJ1-3 12 few TRBV4-3 ASSQDIFGNTIY
TRBJ2-5 13 few TRBV4-1 ASSQGRGIQETQY
TRBJ2-5 11 many TRBV7-2 ASSYTGQETQY
TRBJ2-3 12 few TRBV18 ASSPLANTDTQY
TRBJ2-1 15 . TRBV11-2 ASSPGLAGGTYNEQF
TRBJ2-7 11 . TRBV28 ASVRAGGIEQY
TRBJ2-1 11 . TRBV29-1 SVDRDRLVEQF
TRBJ2-7 15 many TRBV7-6 ASSLAPTGQGSYEQY
TRBJ1-3 11 . TRBV29-1 SARQSSGNTIY
TRBJ1-2 10 . TRBV28 ASSLSGAGYT
TRBJ2-2 13 . TRBV27 ASSSGQGSTGELF
TRBJ2-5 12 few TRBV29-1 SGSSTSGVETQY
TRBJ2-6 13 . TRBV27 ASSSASPGANVLT
TRBJ2-7 14 . TRBV6-5 ASSYSLGGGFYEQY
TRBJ2-5 13 few TRBV19 ASSHLLEVQETQY
TRBJ2-3 15 many TRBV5-1 ASSSEREELSTDTQY
TRBJ2-5 11 . TRBV28 ASSLRQQETQY
TRBJ2-3 11 many TRBV5-1 ASSLDSTDTQY
TRBJ2-3 15 . TRBV11-2 ASIRGGVSSSTDTQY
TRBJ2-1 14 many TRBV5-1 ASSQSGTRIFNEQF
TRBJ2-1 12 many TRBV7-2 ASSPDTGYNEQF